This entry is about one T cell receptor (beta chain). What this receptor recognizes is not known. It has no much larger one-base neighbor in the sample; base qualities were not kept. The V and J ends are trimmed by 0 bases and 6 bases, leaving 18 bases between them. Reading from cysteine to phenylalanine, the CDR3 counts 16 amino acids. Only the CDR3 DNA is retained, 48 bases long and in frame from the first base. The germline V gene sets CDR1 to SGDLS and CDR2 to YYNGEE. The entry originates in a study of blood T cell repertoires in COVID-19 (dated by TCRdb to 2020 to 2022). About the full investigation: Samples covering the acute and convalescent phases of COVID-19 were provided by collaborators in the United States, Italy and Spain. The material from the prospective study consisted of cDNA or gDNA derived from T cells, B-cell-depleted T cells, or PBMCs. Nearly every sample came with metadata listing a de-identified subject ID, COVID-19 status, age in years and sex. HLA class I and class II types, where available, came from metadata supplied by the sample provider rather than from assay-based typing. The repertoires were released in a freely available public database intended as a resource for research on the immune response to SARS-CoV-2. The dataset comprised deeply sampled blood TCRbeta repertoires from subjects exposed to, actively infected with, or recovered from COVID-19. The samples were drawn from the first 160 participants of the ongoing ImmuneRACE study and from 950 to 1,500 subjects provided by 6 global collaborators. Broader findings and caveats from the paper: The quantity of clinical and demographic metadata differed by source and by participant and was supplied without curation.

Participants in the prospective study were aged roughly 18 to 100 years, lived in some 24 United States geographic areas, and enrolled through a virtual design. To assign participants to cohorts, the prospective study relied on clinical history that participants themselves reported in a screening survey and a study questionnaire. For ImmuneRACE Cohort 3, a participant was defined as recovered based on two consecutive negative NP/OP PCR tests, clearance by a healthcare professional, or resolution of symptoms. In the prospective study, mobile phlebotomists collected whole blood, serum and a nasopharyngeal or oropharyngeal swab from each participant. Over an approximately two-month period, participants in the prospective study had the option of providing additional blood draws and questionnaires. Prospective study blood samples were shipped either frozen or at room temperature before DNA extraction.

TCRbeta CDR3 regions were amplified from genomic DNA by means of the immunoSEQ Assay, a bias-controlled multiplex PCR. Per the authors' processing: The number of nucleated cells in each sample was estimated by amplification of reference gene primers within the assay. To quantify the absolute abundance of each unique TCRbeta CDR3 rearrangement, sequence reads were collapsed and filtered. For each sample, productive Simpson clonality was calculated by taking the square root of Simpson's diversity index across productive rearrangements. TCRdb stores this immuneACCESS table with in-frame sequences only. Part of the clones is absent; in the studies checked, under half of the shortfall reflects unresolved V genes, and no reason is known for the rest. D and trimming come from the DNA, and the V and J calls and clone size come from that table. Present in this sample are 100,000 to 150,000 clones, about 83% of which were seen just once. The ten largest account for approximately 3.5% of the sample.

This TCR was sampled from a woman aged 25 to 39 who had recovered from COVID-19. Sequenced: PBMCs or T cells enriched from blood (not recorded which). The sequence joins TRBV9 to TRBJ1-2; the D gene cannot be resolved reliably. The CDR3 sequence is CASSVDGRGILDGYTF. The nucleotides read TGTGCCAGCAGCGTAGATGGACGGGGAATTCTCGATGGCTACACCTTC.